This paragraph covers one T cell receptor (beta chain) sequence. The antigen is unknown. This entry comes from a study of vaccination and CD4 T cells after COVID-19. At the Johns Hopkins FTIC core, DNA taken from cultured CD4+ T cells was sequenced by way of the Oncomine TCR Beta short-read assay. Genomic DNA extraction was carried out from cultured CD4+ T cells. TCRdb passed the PCR reads through MiXCR, listing each CDR3 protein once. The repertoire consists of approximately 16,000 distinct CDR3 sequences, with approximately 27% occurring once and the leading ten covering around 25%. The CDR3 consists of 15 residues. Unmatched junction bases numbered 9, after V lost 5 bases and J lost 7 bases. The germline V gene encodes CDR1 MNHNS and CDR2 SASEGT. Treatment in this sample: roughly 10-day PBMC culture with coronavirus spike peptide pools or control peptides (ViraFEST assay).

Material for sequencing was cultured CD4+ T cells from blood. The clonotype comes from a human donor with COVID-19. V is TRBV6-1 and J is TRBJ2-1; 9 bases map to TRBD1. The CDR3 is CASSPGTGIGNEQFF. CDR3 in DNA: TGTGCCAGCAGTCCCGGGACAGGGATTGGGAATGAGCAGTTCTTC.